Each of the 6 T cell receptor beta chains below was sequenced from the same sample in a study of blood T cells in healthy people across ages. Then a second PCR, running about 7 to 11 cycles, was carried out with a sample-barcoded 5' primer and a J-beta primer mix. From the 5' RACE reads, TCRdb called clonotypes with MiXCR, one entry per CDR3 protein. The table lists over 500,000 distinct CDR3 sequences, around 27% of them singletons. The same data also contributed to another study, on T cells of mothers and their children.

The sequencing input was blood. The receptors originated from a boy aged 2-9 years in good health.

The chain links TRBV7-2 to TRBJ2-3; no reliable D call. The CDR3 covers 14 residues. Germline V gene data show CDR1 as SGHTA and CDR2 as FQGNSA. With 0 bases removed from V and 5 bases from J, the gap between germline ends came to 9 bases. The DNA of the CDR3 is TGTGCCAGCAGCTTAGCGCGGCTGGAAGATACGCAGTATTTT. This sequence encodes CASSLARLEDTQYF.

This clonotype was detected a few times. The chain combines TRBV9 with TRBJ2-5; 8 bases are a match to TRBD1. CDR3 length: 17 residues. With 0 bases clipped from V and 4 bases from J, the junction kept 11 bases outside the gene matches. Per germline, CDR1 SGDLS and CDR2 YYNGEE. DNA for the CDR3: TGTGCCAGCAGCGTAGCTCCCGTACAGGGGGGTCGAGAGACCCAGTACTTC. Translated, it gives CASSVAPVQGGRETQYF.

V and J are TRBV6-1 and TRBJ1-1; D call uncertain. Germline assignment: CDR1 MNHNS and CDR2 SASEGT. Trimming left V 7 bases short and J 1 base short, with 10 bases between. The CDR3 is 13 amino acids. The CDR3 is CASIRNGNTEAFF. DNA of the CDR3: TGTGCCAGCATTCGGAATGGGAACACTGAAGCTTTCTTT.

This chain links TRBV3-1 with TRBJ1-4; D might be TRBD1 (5 bases). CDR1 LGHDT and CDR2 YNNKEL come from the germline V gene (reference sequence). The CDR3 length is 15 residues. V was cut by 4 bases and J by 13 bases, with 22 bases left in between. The CDR3 coding sequence is TGTGCCAGCAGCCTAGGGTTCAGGGACGCCCCGGGACTGTTTTTT. Residues: CASSLGFRDAPGLFF.

The V call is TRBV10-3, the J call TRBJ2-5; D is tentatively TRBD1 or TRBD2 (5 bases each). The J call is uncertain, as TRBJ2-7 better fits the DNA end. The germline V gene encodes CDR1 ENHRY and CDR2 SYGVKD. This CDR3 is 13 amino acids long. Here the CDR3 DNA reads TGTGCCATCAGTGAACTAGGGACCCACGAGCAGTACTTC. This encodes CAISELGTHEQYF.

This clonotype was counted a few times. The chain has TRBV6-5 and TRBJ2-1, with 10 nucleotides matching TRBD1. Per the germline V gene, CDR1 is MNHEY and CDR2 is SVGAGI. J lost 2 bases, V lost 6 bases, and 4 bases had no gene match. The CDR3 consists of 15 residues. In DNA form, the CDR3 reads TGTGCCAGCAGGGGGACAGGGGTCGCCTACAATGAGCAGTTCTTC. Encoded protein: CASRGTGVAYNEQFF.